This T cell receptor beta chain is from a study of T cell responses to AZD1222 COVID-19 vaccine. Turning to this clone: What it binds is not known.

Study-wide results and limits: Seropositive status at baseline applied to only five or six AZD1222 recipients. Females outnumbered males among donors, who were mostly white British; clonal diversity was possibly underestimated. A reported finding is that nearly half of spike-specific TCRs target unmutated variant regions. Spike was spanned by vaccine-associated CD4 TCRs, with dominance at 160-218 and 743-854.

Only in-frame clones appear in the TCRdb table, and some are missing; sequencing was by immunoSEQ multiplex PCR. In the table there are 65,000 to 90,000 clones, approximately 90% of which are singletons. J lost 4 bases, V lost 2 bases, and 4 bases had no gene match. The germline V gene has CDR1 LNHDA and CDR2 SQIVND (reference sequence). The CDR3 consists of 16 residues. The receptor was isolated from an adult in good health. The material sequenced was peripheral blood, taken on day 0 of AZD1222 vaccination. The chain is built from TRBV19 and TRBJ2-2, with TRBD1 matching over 10 bases. The CDR3 coding sequence is TGTGCCAGTAGTATAAGGGGGGACAGGGGCACCGGGGAGCTGTTTTTT. It yields the protein CASSIRGDRGTGELFF.